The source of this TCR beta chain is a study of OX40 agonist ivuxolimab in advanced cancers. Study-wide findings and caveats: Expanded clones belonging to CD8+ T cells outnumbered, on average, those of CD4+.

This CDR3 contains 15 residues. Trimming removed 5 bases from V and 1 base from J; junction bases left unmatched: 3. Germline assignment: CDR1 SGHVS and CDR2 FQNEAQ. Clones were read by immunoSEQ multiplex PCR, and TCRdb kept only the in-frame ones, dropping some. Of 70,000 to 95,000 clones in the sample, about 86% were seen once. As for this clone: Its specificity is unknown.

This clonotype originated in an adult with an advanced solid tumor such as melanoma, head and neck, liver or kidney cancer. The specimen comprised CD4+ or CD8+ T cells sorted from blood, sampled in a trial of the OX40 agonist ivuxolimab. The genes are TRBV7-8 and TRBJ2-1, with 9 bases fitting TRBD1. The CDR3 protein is CASSVDRGSYNEQFF. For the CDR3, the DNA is TGTGCCAGCAGCGTCGACAGGGGGTCCTACAATGAGCAGTTCTTC.